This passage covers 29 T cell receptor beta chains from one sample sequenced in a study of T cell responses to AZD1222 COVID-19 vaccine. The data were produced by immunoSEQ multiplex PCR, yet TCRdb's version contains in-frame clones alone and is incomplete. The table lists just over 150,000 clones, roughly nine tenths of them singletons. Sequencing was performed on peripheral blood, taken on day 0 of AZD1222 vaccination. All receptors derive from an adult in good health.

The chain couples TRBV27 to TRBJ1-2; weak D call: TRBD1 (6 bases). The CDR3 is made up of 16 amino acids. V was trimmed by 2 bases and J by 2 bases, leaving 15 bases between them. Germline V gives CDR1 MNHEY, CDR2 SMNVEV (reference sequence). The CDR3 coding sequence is TGTGCCAGCAGTTTACGGTCAGGGGTTCAGAACTATGGCTACACCTTC. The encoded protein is CASSLRSGVQNYGYTF.

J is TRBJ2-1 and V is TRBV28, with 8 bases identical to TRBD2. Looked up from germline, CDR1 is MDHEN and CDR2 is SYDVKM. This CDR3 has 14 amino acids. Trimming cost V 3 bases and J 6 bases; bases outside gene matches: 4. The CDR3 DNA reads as TGTGCCAGCAGTTTTAACGGGAGGGCCAATGAGCAGTTCTTC. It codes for CASSFNGRANEQFF.

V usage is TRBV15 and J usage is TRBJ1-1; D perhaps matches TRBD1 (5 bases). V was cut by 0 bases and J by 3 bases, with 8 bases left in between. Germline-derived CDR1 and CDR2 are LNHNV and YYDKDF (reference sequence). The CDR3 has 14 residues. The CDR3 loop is CATSREWGDTEAFF. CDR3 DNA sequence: TGTGCCACCAGCAGAGAGTGGGGGGACACTGAAGCTTTCTTT.

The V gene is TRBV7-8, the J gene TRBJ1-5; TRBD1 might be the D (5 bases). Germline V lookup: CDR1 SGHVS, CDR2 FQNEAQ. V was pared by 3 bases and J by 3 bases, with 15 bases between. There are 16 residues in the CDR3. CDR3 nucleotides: TGTGCCAGCAGCTTGGGGGATCCCGGGTCCAATCAGCCCCAGCATTTT. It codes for CASSLGDPGSNQPQHF.

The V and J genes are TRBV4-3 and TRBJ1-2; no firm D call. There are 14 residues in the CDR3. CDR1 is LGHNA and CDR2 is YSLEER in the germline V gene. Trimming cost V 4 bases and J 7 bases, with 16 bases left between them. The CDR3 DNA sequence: TGCGCCAGCAGCCCAACCACTAAGGGTAGTGGCTACACCTTC. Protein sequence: CASSPTTKGSGYTF.

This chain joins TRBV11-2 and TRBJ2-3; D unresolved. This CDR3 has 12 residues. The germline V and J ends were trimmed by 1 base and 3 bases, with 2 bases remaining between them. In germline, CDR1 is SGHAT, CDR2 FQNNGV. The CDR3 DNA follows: TGTGCCAGCAGCTTAGCTACAGATACGCAGTATTTT. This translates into CASSLATDTQYF.

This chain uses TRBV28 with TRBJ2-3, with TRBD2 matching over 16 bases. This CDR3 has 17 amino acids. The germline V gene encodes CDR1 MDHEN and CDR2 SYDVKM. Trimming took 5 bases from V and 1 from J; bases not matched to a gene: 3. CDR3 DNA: TGTGCCAGCAGTCCCGGGACTAGCGGGAGGGGCACAGATACGCAGTATTTT. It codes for CASSPGTSGRGTDTQYF.

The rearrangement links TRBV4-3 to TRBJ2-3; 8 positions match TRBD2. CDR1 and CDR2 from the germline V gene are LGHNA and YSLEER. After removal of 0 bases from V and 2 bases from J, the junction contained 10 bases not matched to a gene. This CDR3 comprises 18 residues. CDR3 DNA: TGCGCCAGCAGCCAAGATGGCTTGGGAGCGGGAGCCACAGATACGCAGTATTTT. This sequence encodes CASSQDGLGAGATDTQYF.

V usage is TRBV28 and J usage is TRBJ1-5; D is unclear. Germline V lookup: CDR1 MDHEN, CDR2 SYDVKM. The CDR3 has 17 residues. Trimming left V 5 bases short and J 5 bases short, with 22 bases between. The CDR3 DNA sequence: TGTGCCAGCAGTCGCCCGATAAGGACGGCGGCCTATCAGCCCCAGCATTTT. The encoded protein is CASSRPIRTAAYQPQHF. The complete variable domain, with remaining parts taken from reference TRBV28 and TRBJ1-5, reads DVKVTQSSRYLVKRTGEKVFLECVQDMDHENMFWYRQDPGLGLRLIYFSYDVKMKEKGDIPEGYSVSREKKERFSLILESASTNQTSMYLCASSRPIRTAAYQPQHFGDGTRLSIL.

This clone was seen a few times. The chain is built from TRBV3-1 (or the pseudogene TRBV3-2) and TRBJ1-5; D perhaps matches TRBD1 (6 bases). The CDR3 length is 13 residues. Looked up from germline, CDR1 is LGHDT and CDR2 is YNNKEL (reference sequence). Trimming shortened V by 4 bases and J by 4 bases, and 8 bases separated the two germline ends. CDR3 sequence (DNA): TGTGCCAGCAGCCTTGGACAGAATCAGCCCCAGCATTTT. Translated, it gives CASSLGQNQPQHF.

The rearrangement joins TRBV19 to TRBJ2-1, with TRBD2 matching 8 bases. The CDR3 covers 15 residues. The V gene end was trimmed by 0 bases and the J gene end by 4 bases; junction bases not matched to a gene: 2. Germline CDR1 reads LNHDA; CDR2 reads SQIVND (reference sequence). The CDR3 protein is CASSIESSGYNEQFF. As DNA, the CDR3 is TGTGCCAGTAGTATAGAATCTAGCGGGTACAATGAGCAGTTCTTC.

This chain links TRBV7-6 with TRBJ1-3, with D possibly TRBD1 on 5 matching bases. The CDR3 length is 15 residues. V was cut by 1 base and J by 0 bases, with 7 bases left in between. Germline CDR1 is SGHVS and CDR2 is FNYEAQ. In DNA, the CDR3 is TGTGCCAGCAGCTTAGTCGACAGCTCTGGAAACACCATATATTTT. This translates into CASSLVDSSGNTIYF.

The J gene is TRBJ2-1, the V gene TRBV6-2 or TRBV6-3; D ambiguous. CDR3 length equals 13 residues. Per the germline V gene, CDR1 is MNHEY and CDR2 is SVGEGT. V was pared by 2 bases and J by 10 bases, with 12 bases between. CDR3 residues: CASSYRGLGEQFF. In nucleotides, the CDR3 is TGTGCCAGCAGTTACAGAGGTTTGGGGGAGCAGTTCTTC.

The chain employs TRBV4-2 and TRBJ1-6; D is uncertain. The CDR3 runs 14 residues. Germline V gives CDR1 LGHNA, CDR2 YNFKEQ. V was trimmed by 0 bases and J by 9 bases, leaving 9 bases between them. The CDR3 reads CASSQDSGFSPLHF. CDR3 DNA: TGTGCCAGCAGCCAAGACAGCGGGTTTTCACCCCTCCACTTT.

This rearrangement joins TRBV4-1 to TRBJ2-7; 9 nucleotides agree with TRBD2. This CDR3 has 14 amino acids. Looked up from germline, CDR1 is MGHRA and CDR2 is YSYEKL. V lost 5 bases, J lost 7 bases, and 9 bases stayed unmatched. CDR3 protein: CASSAGLAPREQYF. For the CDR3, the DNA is TGCGCCAGCAGCGCGGGACTAGCTCCGCGAGAGCAGTACTTC.

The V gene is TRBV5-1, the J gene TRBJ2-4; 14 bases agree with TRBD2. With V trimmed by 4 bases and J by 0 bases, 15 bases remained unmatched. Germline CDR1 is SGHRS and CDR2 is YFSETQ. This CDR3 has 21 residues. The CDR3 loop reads CASSAGDPGLAGAGAKNIQYF. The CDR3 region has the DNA TGCGCCAGCAGCGCTGGGGATCCGGGACTAGCGGGAGCGGGAGCCAAAAACATTCAGTACTTC.

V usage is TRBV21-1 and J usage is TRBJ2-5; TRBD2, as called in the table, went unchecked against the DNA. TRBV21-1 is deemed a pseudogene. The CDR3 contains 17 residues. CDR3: CASSKGGGTIYQETQYF. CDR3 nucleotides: TGTGCCAGCAGCAAAGGGGGAGGGACAATATACCAAGAGACCCAGTACTTC.

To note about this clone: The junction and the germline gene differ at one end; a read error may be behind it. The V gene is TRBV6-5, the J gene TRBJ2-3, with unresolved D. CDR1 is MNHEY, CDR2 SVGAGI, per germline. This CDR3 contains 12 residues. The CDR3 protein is CASSYSRGAENF. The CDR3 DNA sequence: TGTGCCAGCAGTTACTCGAGAGGTGCAGAGAATTTT.

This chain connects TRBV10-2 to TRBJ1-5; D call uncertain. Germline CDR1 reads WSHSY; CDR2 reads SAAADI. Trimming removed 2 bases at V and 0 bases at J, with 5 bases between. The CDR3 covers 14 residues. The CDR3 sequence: CASSETVSNQPQHF. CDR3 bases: TGCGCCAGCAGTGAGACAGTTAGCAATCAGCCCCAGCATTTT.

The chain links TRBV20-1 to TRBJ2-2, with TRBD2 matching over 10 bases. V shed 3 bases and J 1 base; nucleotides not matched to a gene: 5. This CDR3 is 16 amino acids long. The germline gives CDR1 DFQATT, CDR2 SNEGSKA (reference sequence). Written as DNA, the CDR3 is TGCAGTGCTAGTAATTTAGCGGGAGGGAACACCGGGGAGCTGTTTTTT. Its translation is CSASNLAGGNTGELFF.

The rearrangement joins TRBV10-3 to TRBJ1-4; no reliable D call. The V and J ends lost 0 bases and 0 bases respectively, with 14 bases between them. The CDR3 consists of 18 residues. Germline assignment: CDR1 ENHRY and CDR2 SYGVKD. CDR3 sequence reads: CAISESLEPWATNEKLFF. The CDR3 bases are TGTGCCATCAGTGAGTCGTTGGAACCTTGGGCAACTAATGAAAAACTGTTTTTT.

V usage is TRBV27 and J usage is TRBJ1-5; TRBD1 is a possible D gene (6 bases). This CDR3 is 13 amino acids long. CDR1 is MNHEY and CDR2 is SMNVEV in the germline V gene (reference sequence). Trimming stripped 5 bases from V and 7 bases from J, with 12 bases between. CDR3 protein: CASSITGRQPQHF. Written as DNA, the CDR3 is TGTGCCAGCAGTATAACAGGGCGACAGCCCCAGCATTTT.

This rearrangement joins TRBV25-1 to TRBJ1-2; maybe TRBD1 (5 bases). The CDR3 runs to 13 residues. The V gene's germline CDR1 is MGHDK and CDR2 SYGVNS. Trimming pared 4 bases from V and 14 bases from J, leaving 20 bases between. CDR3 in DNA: TGTGCCAGCAGTGGGGGGGACCCCGAGGATTCTACCTTC. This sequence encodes CASSGGDPEDSTF.

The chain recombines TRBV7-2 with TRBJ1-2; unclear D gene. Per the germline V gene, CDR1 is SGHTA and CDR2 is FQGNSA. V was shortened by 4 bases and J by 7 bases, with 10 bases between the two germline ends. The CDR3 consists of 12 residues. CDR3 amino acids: CASSSPGGGYTF. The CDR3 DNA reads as TGTGCCAGCAGCTCCCCAGGCGGTGGCTACACCTTC.

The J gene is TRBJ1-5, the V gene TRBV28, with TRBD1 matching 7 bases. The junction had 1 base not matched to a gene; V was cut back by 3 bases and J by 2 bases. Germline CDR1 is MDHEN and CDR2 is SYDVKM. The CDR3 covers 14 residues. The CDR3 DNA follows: TGTGCCAGCAGTTTGGGGACAGGCAATCAGCCCCAGCATTTT. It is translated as CASSLGTGNQPQHF.

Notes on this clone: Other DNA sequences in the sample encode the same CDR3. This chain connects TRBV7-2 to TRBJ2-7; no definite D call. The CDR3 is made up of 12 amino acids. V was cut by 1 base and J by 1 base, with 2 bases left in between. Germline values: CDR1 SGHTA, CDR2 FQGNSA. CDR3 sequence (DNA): TGTGCCAGCAGCTTAGTGTCCTACGAGCAGTACTTC. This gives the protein CASSLVSYEQYF.

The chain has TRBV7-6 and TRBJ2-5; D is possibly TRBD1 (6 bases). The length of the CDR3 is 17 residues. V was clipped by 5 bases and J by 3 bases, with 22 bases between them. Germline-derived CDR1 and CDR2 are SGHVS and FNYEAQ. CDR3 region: CASSTYDNRVREETQYF. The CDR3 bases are TGTGCCAGCAGCACATACGATAACAGGGTTAGGGAAGAGACCCAGTACTTC.

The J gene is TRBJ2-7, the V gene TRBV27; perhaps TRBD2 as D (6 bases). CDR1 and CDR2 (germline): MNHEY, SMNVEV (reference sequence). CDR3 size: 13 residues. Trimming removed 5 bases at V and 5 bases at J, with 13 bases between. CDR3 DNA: TGTGCCAGCAGTCCCCCGGGAGCCAACGAGCAGTACTTC. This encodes CASSPPGANEQYF.

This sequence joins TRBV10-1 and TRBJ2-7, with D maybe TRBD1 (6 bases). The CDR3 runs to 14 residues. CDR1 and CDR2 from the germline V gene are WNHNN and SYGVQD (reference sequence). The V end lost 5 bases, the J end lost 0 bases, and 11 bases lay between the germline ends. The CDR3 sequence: CASSRTGISYEQYF. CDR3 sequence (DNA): TGCGCCAGCAGTCGAACAGGGATCTCCTACGAGCAGTACTTC.